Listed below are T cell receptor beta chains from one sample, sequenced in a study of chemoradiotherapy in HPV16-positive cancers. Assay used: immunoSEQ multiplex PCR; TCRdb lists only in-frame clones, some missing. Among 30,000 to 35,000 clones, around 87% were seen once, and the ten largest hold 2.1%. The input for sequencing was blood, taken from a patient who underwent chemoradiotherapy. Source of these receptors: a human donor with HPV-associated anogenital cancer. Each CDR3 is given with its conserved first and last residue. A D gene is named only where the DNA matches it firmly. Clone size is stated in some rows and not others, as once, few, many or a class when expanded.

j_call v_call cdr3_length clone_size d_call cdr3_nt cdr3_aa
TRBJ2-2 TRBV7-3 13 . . TGTGCCAGCAGCTCGACGGACACCGGGGAGCTGTTTTTT CASSSTDTGELFF
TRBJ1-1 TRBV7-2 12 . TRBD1 TGTGCCAGCAGCTGGGGACAGGGTGAAGCTTTCTTT CASSWGQGEAFF
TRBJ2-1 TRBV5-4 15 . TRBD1 TGTGCCAGCAGCATGACAGGGATCGGGCACAATGAGCAGTTCTTC CASSMTGIGHNEQFF
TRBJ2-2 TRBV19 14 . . TGTGCCAGTAGTAATCTTCAGGGCACCGGGGAGCTGTTTTTT CASSNLQGTGELFF
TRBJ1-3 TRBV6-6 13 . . TGTGCCAGCAGTTCCACCTCTGGAAACACCATATATTTT CASSSTSGNTIYF
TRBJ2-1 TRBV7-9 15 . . TGTGCCAGCTTAAGGACCAGGGGGGCTCGCAATGAGCAGTTCTTC CASLRTRGARNEQFF
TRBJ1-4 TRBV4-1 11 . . TGCGCCAGCAGCGAGGGGGAAAAACTGTTTTTT CASSEGEKLFF
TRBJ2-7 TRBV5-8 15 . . TGTGCCAGCAGCTTGGCCTGGCTTGAGGGGGGTGAGCAGTACTTC CASSLAWLEGGEQYF
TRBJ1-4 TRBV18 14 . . TGTGCCAGCTCACCAGGAGTAACTAATGAAAAACTGTTTTTT CASSPGVTNEKLFF
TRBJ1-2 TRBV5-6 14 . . TGTGCCAGCAGCTCGACGGACAGAAACTATGGCTACACCTTC CASSSTDRNYGYTF
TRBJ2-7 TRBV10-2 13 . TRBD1 TGCGCCAGCAGCCGCGGACAGGGGGATCCCAGTTTCTTC CASSRGQGDPSFF
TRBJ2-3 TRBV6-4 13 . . TGTGCCAGCAGTGACAAGGACTCAGATACGCAGTATTTT CASSDKDSDTQYF
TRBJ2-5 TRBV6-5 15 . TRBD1 TGTGCCAGCAGTCCCTGGACAGGTCGTACAGAGACCCAGTACTTC CASSPWTGRTETQYF
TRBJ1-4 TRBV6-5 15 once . TGTGCCAGCAGTTACAGTGGCTCGCGGGGGGAAAAACTGTTTTTT CASSYSGSRGEKLFF
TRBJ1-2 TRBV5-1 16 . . TGCGCCAGCAGCTCTTCGACAGTTCTTGGGTTAAGTGGCTACACCTTC CASSSSTVLGLSGYTF
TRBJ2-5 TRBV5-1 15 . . TGCGCCAGCAGCTTGGGCGGGATCCCCGGGGAGACCCAGTACTTC CASSLGGIPGETQYF
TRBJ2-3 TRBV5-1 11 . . TGCGCCAGCAGCAGCCAAGATACGCAGTATTTT CASSSQDTQYF
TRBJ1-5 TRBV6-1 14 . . TGTGCCAGCAGTGTAGAGAGGGGCAATCAGCCCCAGCATTTT CASSVERGNQPQHF
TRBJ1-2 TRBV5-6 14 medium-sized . TGTGCCAGCAGCCCATTTTCAGGCGTTGAAGGCTACACCTTC CASSPFSGVEGYTF
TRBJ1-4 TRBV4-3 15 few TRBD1 TGCGCCAGCAGCCCCACGGGGACAGGCAATGAAAAACTGTTTTTT CASSPTGTGNEKLFF
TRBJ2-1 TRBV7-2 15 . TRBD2 TGTGCCAGCAGCCTCCAGCGGGGAGCCTACAATGAGCAGTTCTTC CASSLQRGAYNEQFF
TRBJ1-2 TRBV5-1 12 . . TGCGCCAGCAGCTCCATAGGGATCGGCTACACCTTC CASSSIGIGYTF
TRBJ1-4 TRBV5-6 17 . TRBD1 TGTGCCAGCAGCTCCCTCGGTGTGGGGACAGGGTCTGAAAAACTGTTTTTT CASSSLGVGTGSEKLFF
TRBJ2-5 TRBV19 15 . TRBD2 TGTGCCAGTAGTCAGACTAGCGGGGGCCGGGGGACCCAGTACTTC CASSQTSGGRGTQYF
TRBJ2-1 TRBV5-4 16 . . TGTGCCAGCAGCTTGGGGGGAACCCCAAACTACAATGAGCAGTTCTTC CASSLGGTPNYNEQFF
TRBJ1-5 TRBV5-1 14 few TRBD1 TGCGCCAGCAGTCCGACAGGGATTAATCAGCCCCAGCATTTT CASSPTGINQPQHF
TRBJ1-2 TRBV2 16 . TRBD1 TGTGCCAGCAGTGAAGTAGGACAGGCTTTCAGTGGGGGCTACACCTTC CASSEVGQAFSGGYTF
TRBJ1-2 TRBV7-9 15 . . TGTGCCAGCAGCTTAGCTTATAACAGTCTTAATGGCTACACCTTC CASSLAYNSLNGYTF
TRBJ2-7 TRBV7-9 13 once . TGTGCCAGCAGCTTAAATCTCAGGAGGGAGCAGTACTTC CASSLNLRREQYF
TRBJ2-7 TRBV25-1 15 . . TGTGCCAGCAGTGAAATACTGGCAGAATCCTACGAGCAGTACTTC CASSEILAESYEQYF
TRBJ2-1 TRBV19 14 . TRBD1 TGTGCCAGTAAGGACAGGGGATCGGACAATGAGCAGTTCTTC CASKDRGSDNEQFF
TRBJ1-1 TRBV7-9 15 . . TGTGCCAGCAGCCCTCACACGGGATTGAACACTGAAGCTTTCTTT CASSPHTGLNTEAFF
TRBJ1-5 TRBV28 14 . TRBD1 TGTGCCAGCAGTCCGGACAGGGGGAATCAGCCCCAGCATTTT CASSPDRGNQPQHF
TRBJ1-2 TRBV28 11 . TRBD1 TGTGCCAGCCTGACAGGGTTCGCCTACACCTTC CASLTGFAYTF
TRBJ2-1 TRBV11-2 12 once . TGTGCCAGCAGCTTTACAGAAAATGAGCAGTTCTTC CASSFTENEQFF
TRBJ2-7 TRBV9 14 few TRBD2 TGTGCCAGCAGCGTAACTAGCGTCTCCTACGAGCAGTACTTC CASSVTSVSYEQYF
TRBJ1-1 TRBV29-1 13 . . TGCAGCGTTGAGGCAGCTATGAACACTGAAGCTTTCTTT CSVEAAMNTEAFF
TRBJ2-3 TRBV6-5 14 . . TGTGCCAGCAGCCCGGGACTTAGCACAGATACGCAGTATTTT CASSPGLSTDTQYF
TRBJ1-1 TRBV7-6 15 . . TGTGCCAGCAGCCCACGAAGGGCAATCGACACTGAAGCTTTCTTT CASSPRRAIDTEAFF
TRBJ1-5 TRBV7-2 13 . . TGTGCCAGCAGCTTCGGCAGAGACCAGCCCCAGCATTTT CASSFGRDQPQHF
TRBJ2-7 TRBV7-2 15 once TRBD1 TGTGCCAGCAGCGAAACAGGGGGCGCGTCCTACGAGCAGTACTTC CASSETGGASYEQYF
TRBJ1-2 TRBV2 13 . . TGTGCCAGCAGTCGGGACACAAAATATGGCTACACCTTC CASSRDTKYGYTF
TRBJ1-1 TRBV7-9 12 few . TGTGCCAGCAGCTTACACGGGACTGAAGCTTTCTTT CASSLHGTEAFF
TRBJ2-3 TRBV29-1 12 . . TGCAGCGTTGGGACTTCGACAGATACGCAGTATTTT CSVGTSTDTQYF
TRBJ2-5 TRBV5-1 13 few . TGCGCCAGCAGCTTGGTCGGGGAAGAGACCCAGTACTTC CASSLVGEETQYF
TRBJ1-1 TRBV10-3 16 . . TGTGCCATCAGTGAGTTAGGAGGGGGACTGAACACTGAAGCTTTCTTT CAISELGGGLNTEAFF
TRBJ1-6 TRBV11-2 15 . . TGTGCCAGCAGGTCATTGAGCTCCTATAATTCACCCCTCCACTTT CASRSLSSYNSPLHF
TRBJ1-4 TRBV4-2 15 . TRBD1 TGTGCCAGCAGCCAGGGACAGGGAACTAATGAAAAACTGTTTTTT CASSQGQGTNEKLFF
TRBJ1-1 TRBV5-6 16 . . TGTGCCAGCAGCGCGGGTCCCAGGGAGTGGGCCACTGAAGCTTTCTTT CASSAGPREWATEAFF
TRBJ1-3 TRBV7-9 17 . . TGTGCCAGCAGCTTAGGTGTCAGCCGCGACTCTGGAAACACCATATATTTT CASSLGVSRDSGNTIYF
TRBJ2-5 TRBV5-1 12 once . TGCGCCAGCAGCTCCCTCGGCGAGACCCAGTACTTC CASSSLGETQYF
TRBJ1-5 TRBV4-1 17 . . TGCGCCAGCAGCCAAGTGGATATGGGGTTGAACGCTCAGCCCCAGCATTTT CASSQVDMGLNAQPQHF
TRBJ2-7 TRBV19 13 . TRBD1 TGTGCCAGTACCGGCCAGGGGGCGTACGAGCAGTACTTC CASTGQGAYEQYF
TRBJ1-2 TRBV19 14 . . TGTGCCAGTAGTATAATCGGCAGGCCCTATGGCTACACCTTC CASSIIGRPYGYTF